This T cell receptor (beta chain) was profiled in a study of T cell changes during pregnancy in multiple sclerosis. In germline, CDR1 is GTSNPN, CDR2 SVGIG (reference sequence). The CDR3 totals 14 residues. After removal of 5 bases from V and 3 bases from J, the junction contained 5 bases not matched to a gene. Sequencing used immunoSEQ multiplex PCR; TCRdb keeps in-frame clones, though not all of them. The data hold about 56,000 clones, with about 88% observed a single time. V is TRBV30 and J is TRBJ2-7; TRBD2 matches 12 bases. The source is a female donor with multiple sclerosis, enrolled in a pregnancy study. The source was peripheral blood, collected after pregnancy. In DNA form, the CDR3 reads TGTGCCTGGTCACTAGCGGGGGGTTACTACGAGCAGTACTTC. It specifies CAWSLAGGYYEQYF.